Following are 7 T cell receptor beta chains from one sample sequenced in a study of CD8 T cells in ankylosing spondylitis. TCRdb used MiXCR to reprocess the 5' RACE reads, holding one entry per CDR3 protein. The data show hundreds of thousands of distinct CDR3 sequences, with approximately 30% seen just once and around 4.2% held by the top ten. Source material: blood, either unsorted or a sorted T cell fraction (not recorded which). Receptors originate from a male donor with ankylosing spondylitis or in good health (not recorded which).

The chain links TRBV5-5 to TRBJ2-1; 9 bases are a match to TRBD1. CDR1 is SGHKS, CDR2 YYEKEE, per germline (reference sequence). The V segment lost 4 bases and the J segment 8 bases; nucleotides outside the gene matches: 4. The CDR3 is made up of 13 amino acids. The CDR3 bases are TGTGCCAGCAGCAAGGACAGGGGCGATGAGCAGTTCTTC. This gives the protein CASSKDRGDEQFF.

The chain carries TRBV27 and TRBJ2-1; D gene ambiguous. V lost 2 bases and J 3 bases, leaving 5 bases between the germline ends. CDR3 length: 13 amino acids. Germline V gene data show CDR1 as MNHEY and CDR2 as SMNVEV (reference sequence). The DNA for the CDR3 is TGTGCCAGCAGTTTACGGGTCTACAATGAGCAGTTCTTC. It encodes CASSLRVYNEQFF.

This clonotype has only a few counts. The chain uses TRBV6-5 and TRBJ2-7; a possible D gene is TRBD2 (6 bases). Germline-derived CDR1 and CDR2 are MNHEY and SVGAGI. The CDR3 contains 15 residues. Between the trimmed V and J ends, which lost 2 bases and 2 bases, there was a span of 13 bases. As DNA, the CDR3 is TGTGCCAGCAGTTACGCGGGATCCCACACCTACGAGCAGTACTTC. This sequence encodes CASSYAGSHTYEQYF.

This sequence joins TRBV5-1 and TRBJ2-1; TRBD2 aligns across 8 bases. The germline gives CDR1 SGHRS, CDR2 YFSETQ. This CDR3 region has 15 residues. V shed 0 bases, J shed 6 bases, and the junction held 5 bases outside the gene matches. The CDR3 spells CASSLGGGGPNEQFF. The CDR3 region has the DNA TGCGCCAGCAGCTTGGGGGGCGGGGGGCCCAATGAGCAGTTCTTC.

The V call is TRBV19, the J call TRBJ1-1, with a possible D match to TRBD1 (6 bases). The V end was cut by 2 bases, the J end by 1 base, with 17 bases between. The CDR3 covers 17 residues. Germline-derived CDR1 and CDR2 are LNHDA and SQIVND (reference sequence). The CDR3 region has the DNA TGTGCCAGTAGTATACTGCGGGGGCGGCGCCCGAACACTGAAGCTTTCTTT. Translating gives CASSILRGRRPNTEAFF.

V usage is TRBV29-1 and J usage is TRBJ2-5; maybe TRBD1 (5 bases). The CDR3 has 12 amino acids. The germline V gene has CDR1 SQVTM and CDR2 ANQGSEA. The V gene lost 4 bases and the J gene lost 3 bases, with 9 bases spanning the gap. CDR3 loop: CSVGTPEETQYF. The CDR3 DNA is TGCAGCGTTGGGACACCCGAAGAGACCCAGTACTTC.

V usage is TRBV4-2 and J usage is TRBJ2-1; 11 bases agree with TRBD2. CDR1 and CDR2 (germline): LGHNA, YNFKEQ. V shed 4 bases, J shed 4 bases, and the junction held 6 bases outside the gene matches. The CDR3 covers 16 residues. The CDR3 reads CASSPRLAGLYNEQFF. The CDR3 bases are TGTGCCAGCAGCCCCCGACTAGCGGGGCTGTACAATGAGCAGTTCTTC.